One TCR beta chain is described in this entry. This entry is derived from a study of blood T cell repertoires in COVID-19. Study summary: Acute and convalescent COVID-19 specimens originated in the United States, Italy and Spain.

Ages ranged from roughly 18 to 100 years, with residence in under 25 US areas. Germline V gene sequence: CDR1 KGHSH, CDR2 LQKENI. V was pared by 1 base and J by 4 bases, with 10 bases between. The CDR3 is 14 amino acids. TCRdb keeps only in-frame clones here, not all; method: immunoSEQ multiplex PCR. The repertoire holds about 330,000 clones, with 88% as singletons. This receptor was obtained from a man younger than 45 who had recovered from COVID-19. The sequenced material came from PBMCs or T cells enriched from blood (not recorded which). The chain is built from TRBV18 and TRBJ2-5; weak D call: TRBD2 (7 bases). CDR3 residues: CASSPRGGGETQYF. In nucleotides, the CDR3 is TGTGCCAGCTCACCACGCGGGGGCGGAGAGACCCAGTACTTC. The full variable domain, in which reference TRBV18 and TRBJ2-5 provide the parts outside the CDR3, is NAGVMQNPRHLVRRRGQEARLRCSPMKGHSHVYWYRQLPEEGLKFMVYLQKENIIDESGMPKERFSAEFPKEGPSILRIQQVVRGDSAAYFCASSPRGGGETQYFGPGTRLLVL.